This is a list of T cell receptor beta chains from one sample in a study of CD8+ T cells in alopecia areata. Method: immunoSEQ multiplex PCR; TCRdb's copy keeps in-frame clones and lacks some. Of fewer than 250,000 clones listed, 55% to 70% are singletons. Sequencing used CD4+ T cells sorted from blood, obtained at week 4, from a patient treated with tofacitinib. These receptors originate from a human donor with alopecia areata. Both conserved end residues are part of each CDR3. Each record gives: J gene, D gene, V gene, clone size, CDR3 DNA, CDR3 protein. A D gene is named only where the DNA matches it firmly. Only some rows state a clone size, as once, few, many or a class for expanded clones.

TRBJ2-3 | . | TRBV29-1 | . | TGCAGCGTCGACGGGGGTTTGGGCCTCTCTAGGGATACGCAGTATTTT | CSVDGGLGLSRDTQYF
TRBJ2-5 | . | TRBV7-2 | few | TGTGCCAGCAGCTCCACGGGGAGGAGGGGCCCAGAGACCCAGTACTTC | CASSSTGRRGPETQYF
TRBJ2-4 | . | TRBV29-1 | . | TGCAGCGTCAGGACAGTCCTAGCCAAAAACATTCAGTACTTC | CSVRTVLAKNIQYF
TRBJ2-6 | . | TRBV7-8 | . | TGTGCCAGCAGCTTAGCGGACAGTTTTTATGGGGCCAACGTCCTGACTTTC | CASSLADSFYGANVLTF
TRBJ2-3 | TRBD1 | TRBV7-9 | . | TGTGCCAGCAGCCCAGCCGAAACAGGGGCGCGCAGCCATACGCAGTATTTT | CASSPAETGARSHTQYF
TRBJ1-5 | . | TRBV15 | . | TGTGCCACCAGAGGTAGCAATCAGCCCCAGCATTTT | CATRGSNQPQHF
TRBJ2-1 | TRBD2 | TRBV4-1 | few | TGCGCCAGCAGCCGAAATTTAGCGGGAGGGCCCTCCTACAATGAGCAGTTCTTC | CASSRNLAGGPSYNEQFF
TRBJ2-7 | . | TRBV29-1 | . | TGCAGCGTTGAAGACAGGGAAAAGGGCTACGAGCAGTACTTC | CSVEDREKGYEQYF
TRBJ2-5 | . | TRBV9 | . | TGTGCCAGCGGGGTCCAAGAGACCCAGTACTTC | CASGVQETQYF
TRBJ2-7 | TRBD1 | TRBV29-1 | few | TGCAGCGCCTCGCTCGGGACCAGGGGGGAGCAGTACTTC | CSASLGTRGEQYF
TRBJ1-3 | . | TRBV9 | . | TGTGCCAGCAGCGTAGACGGTCTTGGAAACACCATATATTTT | CASSVDGLGNTIYF
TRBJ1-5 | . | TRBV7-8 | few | TGTGCCAGCAGCTTAGTAGGGACTCGCCAGCCCCAGCATTTT | CASSLVGTRQPQHF
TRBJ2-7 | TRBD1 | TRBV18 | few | TGTGCCAGCTCACCGATCCAGGACAGGGAAGGGAACTTC | CASSPIQDREGNF
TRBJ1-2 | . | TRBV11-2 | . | TGTGCCAGCAGCTCAAGGGGGGGACCCTATGGCTACACCTTC | CASSSRGGPYGYTF
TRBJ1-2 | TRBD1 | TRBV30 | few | TGTGCCTGGAGGGGACAGGGGGGAGGCTACACCTTC | CAWRGQGGGYTF
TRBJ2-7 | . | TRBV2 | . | TGTGCCAGCAGCCCGCGCTACGAGCAGTACTTC | CASSPRYEQYF
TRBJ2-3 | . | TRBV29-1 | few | TGCAGCGTTGAAGGAGGGGTCACAGATACGCAGTATTTT | CSVEGGVTDTQYF
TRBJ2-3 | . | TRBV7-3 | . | TGTGCCAGCAGCTTACAGGGGAGGGACACAGATACGCAGTATTTT | CASSLQGRDTDTQYF
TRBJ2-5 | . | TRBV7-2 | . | TGTGCCAGCAGCTTAGGGAGTTTCTTAGAGACCCAGTACTTC | CASSLGSFLETQYF
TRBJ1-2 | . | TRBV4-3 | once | TGCGCCAGCAGCCAAGAACACCTTGATCTCAGGCGGGGATCTTATGGCTACACCTTC | CASSQEHLDLRRGSYGYTF
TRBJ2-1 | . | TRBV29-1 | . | TGCAGCGTTAGTATAGTCCCGATCTATGAGCAGTTCTTC | CSVSIVPIYEQFF
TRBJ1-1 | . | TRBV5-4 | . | TGTGCCAGCAGCTTGGATCTATTGGGGGGGAATGAAGCTTTCTTT | CASSLDLLGGNEAFF
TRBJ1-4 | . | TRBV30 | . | TGTGCCTACCAGACCATCAGGATTAATGAAAAACTGTTTTTT | CAYQTIRINEKLFF
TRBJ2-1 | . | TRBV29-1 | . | TGCAGCGTTGAAGATGAGCGTGGCAGCTCCTACAATGAGCAGTTCTTC | CSVEDERGSSYNEQFF
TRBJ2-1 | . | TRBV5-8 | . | TGTGCCAGCAGCTTTGGTGATGACTACAATGAGCAGTTCTTC | CASSFGDDYNEQFF
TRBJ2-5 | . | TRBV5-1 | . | TGCGCCAGCAGCAAAAACGTTGAGTTTGGGGAGACCCAGTACTTC | CASSKNVEFGETQYF
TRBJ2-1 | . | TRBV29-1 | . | TGCAGCGTTGAAGAGGGCAGGGGGACTTATTACAATGAGCAGTTCTTC | CSVEEGRGTYYNEQFF
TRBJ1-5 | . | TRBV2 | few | TGTGCCAGCAGTGGTGACGGATATAGCAATCAGCCCCAGCATTTT | CASSGDGYSNQPQHF
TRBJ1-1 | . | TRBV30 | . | TGTGCCTGGACGCGACAGCCGATGAACACTGAAGCTTTCTTT | CAWTRQPMNTEAFF
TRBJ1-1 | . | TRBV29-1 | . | TGCAGCGTTGAATTTGGAGGGGTAGGCACTGAAGCTTTCTTT | CSVEFGGVGTEAFF
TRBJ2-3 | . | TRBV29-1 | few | TGCAGCGTTGAAGATCGGGGGGCGGTAGGCACAGATACGCAGTATTTT | CSVEDRGAVGTDTQYF
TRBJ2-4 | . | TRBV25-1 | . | TGTGCCAGCAGCCCAGGGGTAGCCAAAAACATTCAGTACTTC | CASSPGVAKNIQYF
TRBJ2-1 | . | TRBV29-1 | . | TGCAGCACACAGGAGGTGTACAATGAGCAGTTCTTC | CSTQEVYNEQFF
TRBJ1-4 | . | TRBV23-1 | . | TGCGCCAGCAGTCAATCAGGATCACCTACGGGGGAAAAACTGTTTTTT | CASSQSGSPTGEKLFF
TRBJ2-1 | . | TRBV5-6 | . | TGTGCCAGCAGCTTGAATAATGAGCAGTTCTTC | CASSLNNEQFF
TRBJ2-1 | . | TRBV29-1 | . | TGCAGCGTTGACAGGGGCTCCTACAATGAGCAGTTCTTC | CSVDRGSYNEQFF
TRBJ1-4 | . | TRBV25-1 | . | TGTGCCACCCGGGAAGGACCAACTAATGAAAAACTGTTTTTT | CATREGPTNEKLFF
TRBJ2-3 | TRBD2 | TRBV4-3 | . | TGCGCCAGCAGCCAAGATCAGAATACGGCGGGAGCGGGGGCTGATACGCAGTATTTT | CASSQDQNTAGAGADTQYF
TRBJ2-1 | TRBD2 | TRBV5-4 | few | TGTGCCAGCAGCTTGAGCGGGAGCTCCTACAATGAGCAGTTCTTC | CASSLSGSSYNEQFF
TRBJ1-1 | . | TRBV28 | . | TGTGCCAGCAGTTCCTACCGTTGGGGCATGAACACTGAAGCTTTCTTT | CASSSYRWGMNTEAFF
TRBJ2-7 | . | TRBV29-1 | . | TGCAGCGTTGGTTCCTACTCCTACGAGCAGTACTTC | CSVGSYSYEQYF
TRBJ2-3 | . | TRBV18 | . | TGTGCCAGCTCACCCGTAGCCGGTGGAGATACGCAGTATTTT | CASSPVAGGDTQYF
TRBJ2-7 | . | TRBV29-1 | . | TGCAGCGTTGAAAGGGGTCCCTACGAGCAGTACTTC | CSVERGPYEQYF
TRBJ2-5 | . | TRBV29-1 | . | TGCAGCCCCCACCCCCCCTCAGAGACCCAGTACTTC | CSPHPPSETQYF
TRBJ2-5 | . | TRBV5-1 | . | TGCGCCAGCAGCCCGGGCCTAAACCAGGAGACCCAGTACTTC | CASSPGLNQETQYF
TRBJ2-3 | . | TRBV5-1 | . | TGCGCCAGCAGCTTACAACACAGGTCCTCGGATACGCAGTATTTT | CASSLQHRSSDTQYF